This T cell receptor beta chain was found in a study of OX40 agonist ivuxolimab in advanced cancers. Relative to its sample, this clone is medium-sized. Assay used: immunoSEQ multiplex PCR; TCRdb lists only in-frame clones, some missing. The data show over 14,000 clones, 70% to 75% seen once. The source of this sequence is an adult with an advanced solid tumor such as melanoma, head and neck, liver or kidney cancer. The sequencing used CD4+ or CD8+ T cells sorted from blood, collected in a trial of the OX40 agonist ivuxolimab.

For the CDR3, the DNA is TGTGCCAGCAGTGAAGGGACTAGCGGGACCGCGAACACCGGGGAGCTGTTTTTT. Translating gives CASSEGTSGTANTGELFF. This chain connects TRBV6-4 to TRBJ2-2; 13 nucleotides align to TRBD2. V was clipped by 3 bases and J by 0 bases; unmatched bases: 4. This CDR3 region has 18 residues. Per germline, CDR1 MRHNA and CDR2 SNTAGT.